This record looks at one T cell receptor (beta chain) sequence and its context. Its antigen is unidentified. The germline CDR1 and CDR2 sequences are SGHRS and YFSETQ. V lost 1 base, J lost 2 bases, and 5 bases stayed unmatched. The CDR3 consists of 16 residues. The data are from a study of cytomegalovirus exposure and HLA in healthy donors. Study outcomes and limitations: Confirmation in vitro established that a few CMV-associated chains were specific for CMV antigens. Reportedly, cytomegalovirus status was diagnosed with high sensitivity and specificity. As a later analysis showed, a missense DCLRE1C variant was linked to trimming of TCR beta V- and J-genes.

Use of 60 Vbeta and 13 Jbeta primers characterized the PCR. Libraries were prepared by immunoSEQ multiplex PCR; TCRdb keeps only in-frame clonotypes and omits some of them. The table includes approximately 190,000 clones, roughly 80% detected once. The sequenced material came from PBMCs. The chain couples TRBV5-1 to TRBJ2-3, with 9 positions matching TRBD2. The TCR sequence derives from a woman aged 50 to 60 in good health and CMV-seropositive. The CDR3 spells CASSLRAGGITDTQYF. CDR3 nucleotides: TGCGCCAGCAGCTTGCGAGCGGGAGGAATCACAGATACGCAGTATTTT.